Listed below are T cell receptor beta chains from one sample, sequenced in a study of monozygotic twins with inflammatory bowel disease. With the 5' RACE reads reprocessed, TCRdb shows one record per CDR3 protein and no DNA. The table lists fewer than 550,000 distinct CDR3 sequences. Sequencing used blood. The receptors shown here come from a human donor with ulcerative colitis or Crohn's disease, or a healthy co-twin of an affected twin (not recorded which). Both conserved end residues are part of each CDR3. Each record gives: V gene, J gene, CDR3 protein.

TRBV12-3/TRBV12-4	TRBJ2-7	CASSLGGTGGEQYF
TRBV2	TRBJ2-1	CASSEADGGTDEQFF
TRBV20-1	TRBJ1-2	CSASLTLGGYGYTF
TRBV7-6	TRBJ2-7	CASSLGNNYEQYF
TRBV5-1	TRBJ2-4	CASSPDRGRRNIQYF
TRBV7-2	TRBJ1-2	CASSLVTGSYGYTF
TRBV29-1	TRBJ2-7	CSVGTSGSYEQYF
TRBV10-3	TRBJ2-1	CAISSLSYNEQFF
TRBV4-1	TRBJ2-5	CASSPSLAGGSWETQYF
TRBV19	TRBJ1-2	CASSPSSGTLYGYTF
TRBV2	TRBJ2-1	CASNRYNEQFF
TRBV3-1	TRBJ1-6	CASSPGVPYSPLHF
TRBV27	TRBJ1-1	CASSYIGGSTEAFF
TRBV29-1	TRBJ2-1	CSVPRLAGVEQFF
TRBV20-1	TRBJ1-3	CSAVSGNTIYF
TRBV29-1	TRBJ2-4	CSVALAKNIQYF
TRBV10-3	TRBJ2-1	CAISPDRQPNNEQFF
TRBV6-1	TRBJ2-1	CASRHRQGDNEQFF
TRBV5-1	TRBJ1-4	CASSLESRGEEKLFF
TRBV6-5	TRBJ2-7	CASSYQTGALYEQYF
TRBV18	TRBJ2-3	CASSPREGTDTQYF
TRBV28	TRBJ1-2	CASSSPGRGYGYTF
TRBV5-1	TRBJ1-2	CASSGTIGGETF
TRBV14	TRBJ2-1	CASSHWMEGNEQFF
TRBV20-1	TRBJ1-5	CSARVGGSNQPQHF
TRBV11-2	TRBJ2-3	CASSSQGVQADTQYF
TRBV5-8	TRBJ2-7	CASSFERLGIGGEQYF
TRBV5-1	TRBJ2-5	CASSLGQMKTQYF
TRBV19	TRBJ2-7	CASSIKGGLYEQYF
TRBV27	TRBJ1-4	CASSLFGRGIDRGKLFF
TRBV20-1	TRBJ2-5	CSAVRDGETQYF
TRBV29-1	TRBJ2-1	CSVGQTHEQFF
TRBV10-3	TRBJ2-1	CAAVAGSSYNEQFF
TRBV5-1	TRBJ2-7	CASRGTGSYEQYF
TRBV6-2/TRBV6-3	TRBJ2-2	CASSPHAGELLF
TRBV20-1	TRBJ1-1	CSASPGQGVEAFF
TRBV28	TRBJ2-7	CAIRDRDYEQYF
TRBV3-1	TRBJ2-5	CASSQPETQYF
TRBV15	TRBJ1-1	CATSTKTGMPAFF
TRBV9	TRBJ2-7	CASSVGLAGAYEQYF
TRBV12-3/TRBV12-4	TRBJ1-2	CASRPGTDTYGYTF
TRBV12-3/TRBV12-4	TRBJ2-2	CASSQRLAGASSHTGELFF
TRBV11-1	TRBJ2-1	CASSRGGWDEQFF
TRBV12-3/TRBV12-4	TRBJ2-5	CASKTQGETQYF
TRBV20-1	TRBJ2-7	CSALRGTYEQYF
TRBV5-4	TRBJ1-1	CASSMGGAAAREAFF
TRBV5-4	TRBJ2-1	CASSPRDSYNEQLF
TRBV14	TRBJ2-1	CASSFRTQAGGSYNEQFF
TRBV5-1	TRBJ1-1	CASNGNTEAFF
TRBV29-1	TRBJ2-7	CSVEDLGPPYEQYF
TRBV7-6	TRBJ2-5	CASSRGLAGPGPQETQYF
TRBV19	TRBJ2-4	CASTSRLAGGILAKNIQYF
TRBV5-1	TRBJ2-7	CASSTGQKGEQYF
TRBV9	TRBJ1-2	CASGGVTYGYTF
TRBV28	TRBJ2-7	CASSRVPPYVSYEQYF